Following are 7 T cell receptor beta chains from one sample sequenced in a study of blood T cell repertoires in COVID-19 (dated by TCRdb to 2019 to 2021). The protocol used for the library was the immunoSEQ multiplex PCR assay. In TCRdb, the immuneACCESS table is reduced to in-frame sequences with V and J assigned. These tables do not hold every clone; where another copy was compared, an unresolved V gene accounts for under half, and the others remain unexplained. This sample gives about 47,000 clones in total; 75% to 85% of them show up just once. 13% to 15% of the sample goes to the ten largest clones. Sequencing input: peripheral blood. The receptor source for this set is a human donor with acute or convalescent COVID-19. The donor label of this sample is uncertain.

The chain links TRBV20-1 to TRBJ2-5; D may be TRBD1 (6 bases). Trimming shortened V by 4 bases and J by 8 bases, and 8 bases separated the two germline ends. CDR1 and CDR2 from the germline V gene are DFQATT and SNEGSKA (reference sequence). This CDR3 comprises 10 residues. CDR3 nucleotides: TGCAGTGCTATACAGGGAACCCAGTACTTC. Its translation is CSAIQGTQYF.

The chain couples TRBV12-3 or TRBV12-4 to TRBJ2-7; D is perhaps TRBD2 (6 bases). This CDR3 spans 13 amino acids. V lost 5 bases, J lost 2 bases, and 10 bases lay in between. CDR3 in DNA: TGTGCCAGCAGTCGGAGGGGTCCCTACGAGCAGTACTTC. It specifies CASSRRGPYEQYF.

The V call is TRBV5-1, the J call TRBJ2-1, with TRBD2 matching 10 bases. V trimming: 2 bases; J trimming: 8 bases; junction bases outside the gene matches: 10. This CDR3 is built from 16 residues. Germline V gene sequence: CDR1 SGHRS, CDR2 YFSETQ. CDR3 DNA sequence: TGCGCCAGCAGCTTCGAGCGGGGGGGCACCTTTGATGAGCAGTTCTTC. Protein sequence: CASSFERGGTFDEQFF. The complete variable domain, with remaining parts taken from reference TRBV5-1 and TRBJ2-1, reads KAGVTQTPRYLIKTRGQQVTLSCSPISGHRSVSWYQQTPGQGLQFLFEYFSETQRNKGNFPGRFSGRQFSNSRSEMNVSTLELGDSALYLCASSFERGGTFDEQFFGPGTRLTVL.

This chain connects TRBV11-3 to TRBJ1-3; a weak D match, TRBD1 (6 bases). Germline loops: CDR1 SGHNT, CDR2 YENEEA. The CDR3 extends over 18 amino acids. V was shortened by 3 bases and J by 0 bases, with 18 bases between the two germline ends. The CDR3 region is CASSLVTSTGPSGNTIYF. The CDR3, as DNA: TGTGCCAGCAGCTTGGTTACTTCGACAGGACCCTCTGGAAACACCATATATTTT.

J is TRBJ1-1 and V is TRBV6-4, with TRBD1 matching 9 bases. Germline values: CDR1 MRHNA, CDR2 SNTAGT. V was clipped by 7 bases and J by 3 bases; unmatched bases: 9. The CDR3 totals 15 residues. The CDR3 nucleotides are TGTGCCAGCACTGGACAGGGGAGGCCTTACACTGAAGCTTTCTTT. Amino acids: CASTGQGRPYTEAFF.

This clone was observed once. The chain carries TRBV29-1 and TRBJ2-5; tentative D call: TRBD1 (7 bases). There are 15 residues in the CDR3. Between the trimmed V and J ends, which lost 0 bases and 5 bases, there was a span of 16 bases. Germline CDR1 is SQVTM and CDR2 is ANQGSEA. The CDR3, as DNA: TGCAGCGTTGAAGATCTAGGGGGCCGGGGGGAGACCCAGTACTTC. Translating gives CSVEDLGGRGETQYF.

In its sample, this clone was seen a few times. The DNA for the CDR3 is TGCGCCAGCAGCCAAGAGGCGGCAGGGCCTAATGAAAAACTGTTTTTT. Translation gives CASSQEAAGPNEKLFF. The chain joins TRBV4-1 to TRBJ1-4; possibly TRBD1 for D (5 bases). The CDR3 sequence is 16 residues long. Looked up from germline, CDR1 is MGHRA and CDR2 is YSYEKL. The V end was cut by 0 bases, the J end by 3 bases, with 11 bases between.